Listed here is a single T cell receptor beta chain. This entry belongs to a study of blood T cell repertoires in COVID-19. For the study at large: The United States, Italy and Spain provided the acute and convalescent COVID-19 samples.

Per the authors' pipeline: Counts of nucleated cells, estimated from reference gene primer amplification, were obtained. Sequenced by immunoSEQ multiplex PCR; TCRdb stores in-frame clones only, minus some. V, J and clone size are taken as reported in that table, and D and trimming were inferred from the DNA itself. The repertoire holds over 200,000 clones, 70% to 90% seen once, with about 5% in the top ten. The ends were cut back, 5 bases at V and 7 bases at J, with 12 bases in the middle. This CDR3 is built from 14 residues. Looked up from germline, CDR1 is SEHNR and CDR2 is FQNEAQ (reference sequence).

The chain links TRBV7-9 to TRBJ1-6; D perhaps matches TRBD1 (6 bases). Sequencing was carried out using peripheral blood. This TCR was recovered from a woman aged 40 to 50 with acute or convalescent COVID-19. Here the CDR3 DNA reads TGTGCCAGCAGCCCTGGACAGACCAATTCACCCCTCCACTTT. It yields the protein CASSPGQTNSPLHF.